Listed here are 8 T cell receptor beta chains from one sample, sequenced in a study of cytomegalovirus exposure and HLA in healthy donors. The primer mix had 60 Vbeta and 13 Jbeta primers. Assay used: immunoSEQ multiplex PCR; TCRdb lists only in-frame clones, some missing. This repertoire shows more than 150,000 clones, roughly 80% found once; its top ten account for about 1.6%. Sample: PBMCs. These receptors all stem from a man aged 40-50 years in good health and CMV-seronegative.

This clone appeared a single time. The V gene is TRBV9, the J gene TRBJ1-1, with TRBD1 as a possible D gene (5 bases). Per the germline V gene, CDR1 is SGDLS and CDR2 is YYNGEE. The CDR3 totals 16 residues. Trimming took 4 bases from V and 2 from J, leaving 18 bases between them. The CDR3 spells CASSPPAPRVNTEAFF. The CDR3 DNA follows: TGTGCCAGCAGCCCTCCAGCCCCCAGGGTCAACACTGAAGCTTTCTTT.

The chain recombines TRBV6-1 with TRBJ2-7, with D tentatively TRBD2 (6 bases). V was pared by 6 bases and J by 3 bases, with 15 bases between. This CDR3 is 14 amino acids long. Germline V gene lookup returns CDR1 MNHNS and CDR2 SASEGT. The CDR3 protein is CASSPTGTYYEQYF. DNA for the CDR3: TGTGCCAGCAGCCCTACCGGGACTTACTACGAGCAGTACTTC.

The V call is TRBV19, the J call TRBJ2-7; 8 bases match TRBD2. The germline gives CDR1 LNHDA, CDR2 SQIVND (reference sequence). V trimming: 1 base; J trimming: 3 bases; junction bases outside the gene matches: 8. The CDR3 is made up of 16 amino acids. CDR3 nucleotides: TGTGCCAGTAGTATAGTTGGAACTAGCGGTAACTACGAGCAGTACTTC. Encoded protein: CASSIVGTSGNYEQYF.

This chain connects TRBV7-2 to TRBJ2-7; D is perhaps TRBD2 (7 bases). Germline CDR1 is SGHTA and CDR2 is FQGNSA. This CDR3 has 15 amino acids. The ends were cut back, 0 bases at V and 3 bases at J, with 12 bases in the middle. CDR3 coding DNA: TGTGCCAGCAGCTTAGCAGGGGGGGCCCTCTACGAGCAGTACTTC. Translation gives CASSLAGGALYEQYF.

The chain employs TRBV19 and TRBJ2-2, with D maybe TRBD1 (6 bases). CDR3 length: 15 amino acids. Germline V gene sequence: CDR1 LNHDA, CDR2 SQIVND (reference sequence). Trimming removed 1 base at V and 1 base at J, with 7 bases between. CDR3 region: CASSIGGLNTGELFF. CDR3 DNA: TGTGCCAGTAGTATAGGGGGGCTGAACACCGGGGAGCTGTTTTTT.

The rearrangement uses TRBV28 and TRBJ1-2; no reliable D call. Germline V lookup: CDR1 MDHEN, CDR2 SYDVKM. V was shortened by 2 bases and J by 0 bases, with 13 bases between the two germline ends. The CDR3 length is 16 residues. CDR3 protein: CASSLRGGEANYGYTF. CDR3 coding DNA: TGTGCCAGCAGTTTACGGGGAGGAGAAGCTAACTATGGCTACACCTTC.

V and J are TRBV5-4 and TRBJ2-1; TRBD1 matches 8 bases. The germline V gene encodes CDR1 SGHNT and CDR2 YYREEE (reference sequence). The CDR3 sequence is 18 residues long. The V and J ends lost 5 bases and 7 bases, in that order; junction bases with no gene match: 20. CDR3 bases: TGTGCCAGCAGGCCGGGGTCTGGTGTGGCAGGGGGCACGAATGAGCAGTTCTTC. It is translated as CASRPGSGVAGGTNEQFF.

The chain links TRBV15 to TRBJ1-3; weak D call: TRBD1 (5 bases). This CDR3 has 16 residues. The V end was cut by 2 bases, the J end by 2 bases, with 13 bases between. CDR1 is LNHNV, CDR2 YYDKDF, per germline (reference sequence). Here the CDR3 reads CATSRPQGITGNTIYF. CDR3 in DNA: TGTGCCACCAGCAGACCTCAGGGCATTACTGGAAACACCATATATTTT.